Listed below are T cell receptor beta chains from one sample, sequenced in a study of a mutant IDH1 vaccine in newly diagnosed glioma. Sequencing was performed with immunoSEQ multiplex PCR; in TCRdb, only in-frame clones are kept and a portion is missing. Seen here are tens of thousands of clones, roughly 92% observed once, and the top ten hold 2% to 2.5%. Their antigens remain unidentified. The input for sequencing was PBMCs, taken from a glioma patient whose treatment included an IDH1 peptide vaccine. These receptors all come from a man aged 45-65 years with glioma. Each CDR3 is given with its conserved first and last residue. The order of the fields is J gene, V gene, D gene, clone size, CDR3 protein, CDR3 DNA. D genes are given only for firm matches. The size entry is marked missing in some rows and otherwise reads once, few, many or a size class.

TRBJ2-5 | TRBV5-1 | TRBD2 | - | CASRGLAGSETQYF | TGCGCCAGCAGGGGACTAGCGGGGTCAGAGACCCAGTACTTC
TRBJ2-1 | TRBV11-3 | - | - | CASSLESEVGQQFF | TGTGCCAGCAGCTTAGAAAGTGAGGTGGGGCAGCAGTTCTTC
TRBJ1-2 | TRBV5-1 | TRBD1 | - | CASSFLARGLDYTF | TGCGCCAGCAGCTTCCTCGCCAGGGGGTTAGACTACACCTTC
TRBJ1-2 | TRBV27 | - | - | CASARGPGHSRGNYGYTF | TGTGCCAGCGCACGAGGCCCGGGCCATTCCCGGGGTAACTATGGCTACACCTTC
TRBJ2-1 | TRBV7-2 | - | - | CASSPARRGRNNEQFF | TGTGCCAGCAGCCCCGCCCGGAGGGGGCGGAACAATGAGCAGTTCTTC
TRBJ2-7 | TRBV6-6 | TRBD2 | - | CASRIGVAGFYEQYF | TGTGCCAGCAGGATTGGGGTAGCGGGTTTTTACGAGCAGTACTTC
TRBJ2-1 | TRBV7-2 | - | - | CASSLERSGEFF | TGTGCCAGCAGCTTAGAACGGTCGGGAGAGTTCTTC
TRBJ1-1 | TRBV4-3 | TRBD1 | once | CASSQGPPLSGQGGTEAFF | TGCGCCAGCAGCCAGGGACCCCCACTTTCCGGACAGGGTGGTACTGAAGCTTTCTTT
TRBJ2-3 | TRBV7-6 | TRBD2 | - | CASSFDTSGGADTQYF | TGTGCCAGCAGCTTTGACACTAGCGGGGGGGCAGATACGCAGTATTTT
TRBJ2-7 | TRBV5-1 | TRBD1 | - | CASSLLQGANEQYF | TGCGCCAGCAGCTTGTTGCAGGGGGCCAACGAGCAGTACTTC
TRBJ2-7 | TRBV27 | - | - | CASSSGGTSYEQYF | TGTGCCAGCAGTAGTGGCGGGACTTCCTACGAGCAGTACTTC
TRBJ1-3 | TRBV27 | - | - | CASSSGQSDTIYF | TGTGCCAGCAGTTCCGGACAGAGCGACACCATATATTTT
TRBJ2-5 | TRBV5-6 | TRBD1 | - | CASSSGTAQETQYF | TGTGCCAGCAGCTCCGGGACAGCTCAAGAGACCCAGTACTTC
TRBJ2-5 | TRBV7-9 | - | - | CASSLGTRVEETQYF | TGTGCCAGCAGCTTGGGGACCCGGGTGGAAGAGACCCAGTACTTC
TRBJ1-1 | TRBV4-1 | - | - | CASSRSPRGRGMNTEAFF | TGCGCCAGCAGCCGGTCCCCACGGGGGCGAGGGATGAACACTGAAGCTTTCTTT
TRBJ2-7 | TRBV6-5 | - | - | CASSRDFPYEQYF | TGTGCCAGCAGTCGGGACTTCCCCTACGAGCAGTACTTC
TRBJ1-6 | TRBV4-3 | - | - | CASSQERADGSPLHF | TGCGCCAGCAGCCAAGAGAGGGCAGATGGTTCACCCCTCCACTTT
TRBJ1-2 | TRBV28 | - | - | CASSFQYGYTF | TGTGCCAGCAGTTTCCAGTATGGCTACACCTTC
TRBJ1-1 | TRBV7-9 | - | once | CASSLDKARAFF | TGTGCCAGCAGCTTAGATAAGGCTCGGGCTTTCTTT
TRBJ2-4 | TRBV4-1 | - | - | CASSPFKRGGLDKNIQYF | TGCGCCAGCAGCCCGTTCAAAAGGGGGGGTTTGGACAAAAACATTCAGTACTTC
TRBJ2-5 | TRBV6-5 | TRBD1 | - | CASSYQMTGGKETQYF | TGTGCCAGCAGTTACCAAATGACAGGGGGAAAAGAGACCCAGTACTTC
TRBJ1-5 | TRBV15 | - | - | CATSRDATGFNNQPQHF | TGTGCCACCAGCAGGGATGCAACAGGGTTTAACAATCAGCCCCAGCATTTT
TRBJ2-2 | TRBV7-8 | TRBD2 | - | CASSLVRASGNTGELFF | TGTGCCAGCAGCTTAGTTAGGGCTAGCGGAAACACCGGGGAGCTGTTTTTT
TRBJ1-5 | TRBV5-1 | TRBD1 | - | CASSPGTAVNQPQHF | TGCGCCAGCAGCCCTGGGACAGCCGTAAATCAGCCCCAGCATTTT
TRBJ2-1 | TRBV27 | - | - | CASSFGGGGYNEQFF | TGTGCCAGCAGTTTCGGGGGAGGGGGCTACAATGAGCAGTTCTTC
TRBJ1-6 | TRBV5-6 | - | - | CASSVRGRHNSPLHF | TGTGCCAGCAGTGTGCGGGGTCGGCATAATTCACCCCTCCACTTT
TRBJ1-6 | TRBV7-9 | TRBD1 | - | CASSLTGGDSPLHF | TGTGCCAGCAGCCTGACAGGGGGTGATTCACCCCTCCACTTT
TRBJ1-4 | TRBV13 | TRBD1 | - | CASSPRTGGAGPREKLFF | TGTGCCAGCAGCCCAAGGACAGGGGGCGCCGGGCCCCGTGAAAAACTGTTTTTT
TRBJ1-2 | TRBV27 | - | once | CASSLSVEGGSNGYTF | TGTGCCAGCAGTTTATCGGTCGAGGGGGGCTCGAATGGCTACACCTTC
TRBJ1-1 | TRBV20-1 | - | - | CSASAGKAFF | TGCAGTGCTAGCGCAGGGAAAGCTTTCTTT
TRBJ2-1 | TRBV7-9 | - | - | CASSLGGQFSTRGYNEQFF | TGTGCCAGCAGCTTAGGGGGGCAATTTTCGACTAGGGGTTACAATGAGCAGTTCTTC
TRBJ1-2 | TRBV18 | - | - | CASSPKAGLAGYTF | TGTGCCAGCTCACCAAAGGCAGGGCTGGCTGGCTACACCTTC
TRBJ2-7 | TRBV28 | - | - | CASRPLIRGTYEQYF | TGTGCCAGCAGACCCCTCATACGGGGGACGTACGAGCAGTACTTC
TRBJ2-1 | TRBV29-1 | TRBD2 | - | CSVGLGYNEQFF | TGCAGCGTGGGACTAGGGTACAATGAGCAGTTCTTC